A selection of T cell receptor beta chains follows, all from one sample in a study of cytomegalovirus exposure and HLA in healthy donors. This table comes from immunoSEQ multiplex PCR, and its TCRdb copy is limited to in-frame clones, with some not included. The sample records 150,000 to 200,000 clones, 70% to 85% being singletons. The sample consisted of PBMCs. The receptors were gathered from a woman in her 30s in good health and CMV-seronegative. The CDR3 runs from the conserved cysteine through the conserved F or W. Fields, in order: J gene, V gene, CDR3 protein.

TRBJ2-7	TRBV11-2	CASSSLTSGRVGEQYF
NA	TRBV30	CAWTGTSGYEQYF
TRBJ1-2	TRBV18	CASSPPGGPYGYTF
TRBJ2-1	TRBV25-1	CASSEPGTGADEQFF
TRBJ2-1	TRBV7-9	CASSPKGGRNYEQFF
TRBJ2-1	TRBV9	CASSDRDRRYNEQFF
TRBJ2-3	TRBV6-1	CASSARTSGGRGTDTQYF
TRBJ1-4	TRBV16	CASTPTAQGIGKLFF
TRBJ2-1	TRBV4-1	CASSLVGGRGRNEQFF
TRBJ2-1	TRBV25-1	CASSLSYNEQFF
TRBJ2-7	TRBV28	CASSFGRTNYEQYF
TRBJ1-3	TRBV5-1	CASSSHVSRQAAGNTIYF
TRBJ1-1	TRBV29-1	CSGEGPNTEAFF
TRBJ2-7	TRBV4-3	CASSQDYGLRYEQYF
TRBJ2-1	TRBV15	CATSRGQGLGSYNEQFF
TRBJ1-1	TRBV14	CASGLLGENTEAFF
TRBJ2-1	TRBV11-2	CASSLDIRESSYNEQFF
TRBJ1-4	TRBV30	CAWSSKTGSFEKLFF
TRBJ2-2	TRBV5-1	CASTFGDRGLIGELFF
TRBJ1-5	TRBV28	CASTMDLTQVKHF
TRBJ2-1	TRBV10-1	CASSEIGGTSYNEQFF
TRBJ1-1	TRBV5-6	CASSWTGNQAFF
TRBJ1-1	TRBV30	CAWSTGGGWTEAFF
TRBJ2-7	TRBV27	CASSSPPTGDRYEQYF
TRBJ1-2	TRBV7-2	CASSLATGSRGYGYPF
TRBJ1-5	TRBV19	CASSIDGSAGQPQHF
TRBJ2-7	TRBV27	CASSSTSGWGREQYF
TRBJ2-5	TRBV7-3	CASSLTLGGETQYF
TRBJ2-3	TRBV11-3	CASSLGLSPDTQYF
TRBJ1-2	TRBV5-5	CASSSTTGGYGYTF
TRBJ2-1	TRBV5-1	CASTQIGQGGEQFF
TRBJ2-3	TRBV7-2	CASSFTSSGGHLTQYF
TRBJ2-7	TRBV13	CASSVSGYEQYF
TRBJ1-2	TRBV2	CASNYYGYTF
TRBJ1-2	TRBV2	CASAHREPNYGYTF
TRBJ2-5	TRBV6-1	CASSEGDTGLGTQYF
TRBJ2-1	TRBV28	CASSPRGGATNEQFF
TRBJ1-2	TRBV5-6	CASSLADLTGGPNYGYTF
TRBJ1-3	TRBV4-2	CASSQPRLIGNTIYF
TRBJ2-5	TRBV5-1	CASRLTGGQETQYF
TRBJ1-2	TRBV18	CASSPQARGNYGYTF
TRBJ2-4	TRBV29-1	CSVESNRADIQYF
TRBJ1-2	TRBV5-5	CASSFGSQGYGYTF
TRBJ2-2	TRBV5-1	CASSWASGGSNTGELFF
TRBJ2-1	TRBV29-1	CSVVFRQGAFVSEQFF
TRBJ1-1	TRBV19	CASLTGALNTEAFF
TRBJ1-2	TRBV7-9	CASSLGQGADGYTF
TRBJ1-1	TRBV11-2	CASSLESQINTEAFF
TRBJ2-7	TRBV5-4	CASSLDRVRSLEQYF
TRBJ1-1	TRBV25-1	CASSDPGIGMTEAFF
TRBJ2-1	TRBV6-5	CASSYSRGNEQFF
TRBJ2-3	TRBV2	CANQREVQDTQYF
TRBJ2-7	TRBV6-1	CASSDLARRGLDADEQYF
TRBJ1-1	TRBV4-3	CASSQARRDRGRDRDTEAFF
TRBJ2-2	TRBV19	CASSIDDSLPGELFF